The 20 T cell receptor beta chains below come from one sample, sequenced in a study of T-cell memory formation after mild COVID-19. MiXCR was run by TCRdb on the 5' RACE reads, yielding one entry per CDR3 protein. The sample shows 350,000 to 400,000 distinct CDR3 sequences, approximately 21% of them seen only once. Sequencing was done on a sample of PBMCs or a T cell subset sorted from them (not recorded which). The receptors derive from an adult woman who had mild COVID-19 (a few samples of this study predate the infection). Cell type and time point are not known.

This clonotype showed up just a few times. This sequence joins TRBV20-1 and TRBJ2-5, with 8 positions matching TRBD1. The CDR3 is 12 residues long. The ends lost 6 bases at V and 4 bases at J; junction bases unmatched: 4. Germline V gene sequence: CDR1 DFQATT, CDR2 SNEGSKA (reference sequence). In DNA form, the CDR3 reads TGCAGTGCACCGACAGGGGTAGAGACCCAGTACTTC. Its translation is CSAPTGVETQYF.

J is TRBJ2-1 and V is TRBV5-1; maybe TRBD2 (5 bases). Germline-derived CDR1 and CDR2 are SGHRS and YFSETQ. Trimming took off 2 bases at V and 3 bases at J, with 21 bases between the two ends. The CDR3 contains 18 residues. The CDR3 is CASSFWAQEEGSYNEQFF. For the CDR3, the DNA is TGCGCCAGCAGCTTCTGGGCCCAGGAGGAAGGAAGCTACAATGAGCAGTTCTTC.

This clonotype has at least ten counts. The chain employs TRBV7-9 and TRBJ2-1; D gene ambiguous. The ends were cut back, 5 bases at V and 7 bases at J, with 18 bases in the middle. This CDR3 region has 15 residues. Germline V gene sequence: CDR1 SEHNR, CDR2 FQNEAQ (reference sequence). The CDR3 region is CASSRPVSFGNEQFF. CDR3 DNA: TGTGCCAGCAGCCGACCGGTGAGTTTCGGGAATGAGCAGTTCTTC.

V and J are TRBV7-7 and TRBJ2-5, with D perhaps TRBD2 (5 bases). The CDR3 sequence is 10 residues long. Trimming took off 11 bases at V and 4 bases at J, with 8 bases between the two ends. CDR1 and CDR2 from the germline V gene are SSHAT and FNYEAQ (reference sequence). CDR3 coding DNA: TGTGCCCTGGGGAGAGAGACCCAGTACTTC. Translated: CALGRETQYF.

Written as DNA, the CDR3 is TGTGCCACCAGTGAATGGGGCCGGGGCACAGATACGCAGTATTTT. Protein sequence: CATSEWGRGTDTQYF. The V and J genes are TRBV24-1 and TRBJ2-3, with D possibly TRBD1 on 5 matching bases. The CDR3 is made up of 15 amino acids. The V end was cut by 4 bases, the J end by 1 base, with 11 bases between. Germline V gives CDR1 KGHDR, CDR2 SFDVKD.

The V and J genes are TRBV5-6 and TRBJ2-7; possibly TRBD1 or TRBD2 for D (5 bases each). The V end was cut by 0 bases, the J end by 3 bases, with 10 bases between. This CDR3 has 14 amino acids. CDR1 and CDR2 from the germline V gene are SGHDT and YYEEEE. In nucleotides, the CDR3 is TGTGCCAGCAGCTTGGGAGGGGAAGGCTACGAGCAGTACTTC. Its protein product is CASSLGGEGYEQYF. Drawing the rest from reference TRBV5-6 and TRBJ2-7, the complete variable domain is DAGVTQSPTHLIKTRGQQVTLRCSPKSGHDTVSWYQQALGQGPQFIFQYYEEEERQRGNFPDRFSGHQFPNYSSELNVNALLLGDSALYLCASSLGGEGYEQYFGPGTRLTVT.

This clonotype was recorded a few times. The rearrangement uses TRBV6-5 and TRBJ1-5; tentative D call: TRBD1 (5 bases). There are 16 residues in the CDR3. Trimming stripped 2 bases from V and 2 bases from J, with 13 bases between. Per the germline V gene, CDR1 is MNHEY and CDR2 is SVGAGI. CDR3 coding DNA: TGTGCCAGCAGTTACCCTGACAGTAACGGCAATCAGCCCCAGCATTTT. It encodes CASSYPDSNGNQPQHF.

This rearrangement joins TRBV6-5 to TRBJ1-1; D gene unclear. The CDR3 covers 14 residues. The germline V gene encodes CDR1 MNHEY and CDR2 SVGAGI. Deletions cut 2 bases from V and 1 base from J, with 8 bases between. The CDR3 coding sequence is TGTGCCAGCAGTTACGGGCAGTCGAACACTGAAGCTTTCTTT. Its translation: CASSYGQSNTEAFF.

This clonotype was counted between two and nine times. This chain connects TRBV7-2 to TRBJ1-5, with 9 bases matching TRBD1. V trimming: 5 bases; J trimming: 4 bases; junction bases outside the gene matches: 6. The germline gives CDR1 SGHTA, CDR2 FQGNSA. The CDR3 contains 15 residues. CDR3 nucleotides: TGTGCCAGCAGCCGATTCGGGACAGGGAATCAGCCCCAGCATTTT. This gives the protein CASSRFGTGNQPQHF.

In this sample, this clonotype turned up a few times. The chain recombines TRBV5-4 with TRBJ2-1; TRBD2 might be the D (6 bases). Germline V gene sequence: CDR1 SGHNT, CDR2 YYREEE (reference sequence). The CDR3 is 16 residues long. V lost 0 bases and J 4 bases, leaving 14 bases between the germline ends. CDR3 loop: CASSLGIGGTYNEQFF. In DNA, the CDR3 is TGTGCCAGCAGCTTGGGTATCGGGGGTACTTACAATGAGCAGTTCTTC. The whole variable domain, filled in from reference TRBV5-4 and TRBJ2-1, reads ETGVTQSPTHLIKTRGQQVTLRCSSQSGHNTVSWYQQALGQGPQFIFQYYREEENGRGNFPPRFSGLQFPNYSSELNVNALELDDSALYLCASSLGIGGTYNEQFFGPGTRLTVL.

The CDR3 loop reads CASSIIRTGGYEQYF. The CDR3 DNA follows: TGTGCCAGCAGCATTATCCGGACAGGGGGCTACGAGCAGTACTTC. This chain links TRBV7-2 with TRBJ2-7; 10 bases map to TRBD1. The J segment lost 3 bases and the V segment lost 5 bases, leaving 7 bases of the junction unmatched. The length of the CDR3 is 15 residues. CDR1 and CDR2 (germline): SGHTA, FQGNSA.

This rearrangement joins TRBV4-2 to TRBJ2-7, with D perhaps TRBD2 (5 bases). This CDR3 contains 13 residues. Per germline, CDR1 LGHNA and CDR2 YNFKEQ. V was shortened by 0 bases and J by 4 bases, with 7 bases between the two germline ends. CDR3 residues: CASSQEGGYEQYF. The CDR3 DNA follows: TGTGCCAGCAGCCAAGAAGGCGGGTACGAGCAGTACTTC.

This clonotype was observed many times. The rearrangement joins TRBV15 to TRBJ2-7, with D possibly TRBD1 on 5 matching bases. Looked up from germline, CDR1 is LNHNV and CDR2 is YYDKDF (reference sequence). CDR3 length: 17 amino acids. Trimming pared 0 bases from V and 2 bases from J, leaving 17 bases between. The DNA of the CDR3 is TGTGCCACCAGCAGAGATAGTGGGGCACCCTCGCCCTACGAGCAGTACTTC. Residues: CATSRDSGAPSPYEQYF.

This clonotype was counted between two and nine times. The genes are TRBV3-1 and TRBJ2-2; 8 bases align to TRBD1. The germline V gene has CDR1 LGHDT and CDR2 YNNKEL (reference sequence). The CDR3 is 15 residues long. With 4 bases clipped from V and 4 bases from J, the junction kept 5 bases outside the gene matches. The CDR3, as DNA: TGTGCCAGCAGCCCCCGGGACAGGTCCACCGGGGAGCTGTTTTTT. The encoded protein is CASSPRDRSTGELFF.

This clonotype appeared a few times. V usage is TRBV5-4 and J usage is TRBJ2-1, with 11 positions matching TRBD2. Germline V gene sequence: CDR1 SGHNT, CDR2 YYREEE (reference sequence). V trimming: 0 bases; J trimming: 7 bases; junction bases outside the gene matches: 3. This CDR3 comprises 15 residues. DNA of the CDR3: TGTGCCAGCAGCTTGGGACTAGCGGGATTGAATGAGCAGTTCTTC. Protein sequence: CASSLGLAGLNEQFF.

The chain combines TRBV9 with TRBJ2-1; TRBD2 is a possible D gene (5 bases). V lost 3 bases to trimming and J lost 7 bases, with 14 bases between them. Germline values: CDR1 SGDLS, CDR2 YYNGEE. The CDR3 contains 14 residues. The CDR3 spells CASSDGAWENEQFF. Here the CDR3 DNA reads TGTGCCAGCAGCGATGGTGCGTGGGAGAATGAGCAGTTCTTC.

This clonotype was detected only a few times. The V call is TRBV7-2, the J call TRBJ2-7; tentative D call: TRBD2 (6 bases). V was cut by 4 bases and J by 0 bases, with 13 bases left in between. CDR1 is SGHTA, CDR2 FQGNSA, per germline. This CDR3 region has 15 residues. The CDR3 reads CASSSYGTGSYEQYF. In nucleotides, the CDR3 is TGTGCCAGCAGCTCCTATGGGACTGGCTCCTACGAGCAGTACTTC.

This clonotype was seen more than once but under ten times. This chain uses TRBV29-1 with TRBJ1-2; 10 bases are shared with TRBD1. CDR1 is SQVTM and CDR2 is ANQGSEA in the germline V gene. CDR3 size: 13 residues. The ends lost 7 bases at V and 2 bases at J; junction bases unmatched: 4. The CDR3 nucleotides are TGCAGCGCCGGGACAGGGGCGAACTATGGCTACACCTTC. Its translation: CSAGTGANYGYTF.

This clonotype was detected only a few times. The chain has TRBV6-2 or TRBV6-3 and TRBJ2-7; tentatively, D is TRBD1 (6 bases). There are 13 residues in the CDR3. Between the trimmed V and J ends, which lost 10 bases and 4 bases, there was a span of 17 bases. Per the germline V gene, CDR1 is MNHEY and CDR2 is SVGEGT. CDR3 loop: CATFGTTTYEQYF. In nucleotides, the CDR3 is TGTGCCACCTTCGGGACAACTACTTACGAGCAGTACTTC.

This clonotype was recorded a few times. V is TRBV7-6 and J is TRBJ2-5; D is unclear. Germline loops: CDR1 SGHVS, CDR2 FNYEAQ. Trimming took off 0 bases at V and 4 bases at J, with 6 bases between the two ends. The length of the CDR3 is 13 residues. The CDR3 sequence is CASSLAGIETQYF. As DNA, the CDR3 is TGTGCCAGCAGCTTAGCGGGGATAGAGACCCAGTACTTC.